The present T cell receptor (beta chain) was sequenced within a study of OX40 agonist ivuxolimab in advanced cancers. Germline V gene sequence: CDR1 SGHNT, CDR2 YYREEE (reference sequence). Trimming left V 4 bases short and J 2 bases short, with 15 bases between. The CDR3 length is 15 residues. Assay used: immunoSEQ multiplex PCR; TCRdb lists only in-frame clones, some missing. This sample has some 90,000 clones, with roughly 90% found just once. This specimen was CD4+ or CD8+ T cells sorted from blood, taken in a trial of the OX40 agonist ivuxolimab. The chain recombines TRBV5-4 with TRBJ1-2, with D possibly being TRBD1 (6 bases). This TCR was recovered from an adult with an advanced solid tumor such as melanoma, head and neck, liver or kidney cancer. CDR3 sequence: CASSQDRWINYGYTF. In nucleotides, the CDR3 is TGTGCCAGCAGCCAAGACAGGTGGATCAACTATGGCTACACCTTC. Variable domain in full (rest from reference TRBV5-4 and TRBJ1-2): ETGVTQSPTHLIKTRGQQVTLRCSSQSGHNTVSWYQQALGQGPQFIFQYYREEENGRGNFPPRFSGLQFPNYSSELNVNALELDDSALYLCASSQDRWINYGYTFGSGTRLTVV.